This T cell receptor (beta chain) was recorded in a study of cytomegalovirus exposure and HLA in healthy donors. Study-level points and caveats: The authors enumerated some 170 TCR beta chains as linked to cytomegalovirus.

Regarding this clone: Its antigen remains unknown.

The CDR3 is 12 amino acids. CDR1 is MNHEY, CDR2 SVGAGI, per germline. V was clipped by 7 bases and J by 4 bases, with 8 bases between them. Profiled with immunoSEQ multiplex PCR; TCRdb holds only in-frame clones, not every one. The profile shows fewer than 250,000 clones, 80% to 90% of them singletons. The chain combines TRBV6-5 with TRBJ2-1; the D gene is possibly TRBD1 (5 bases). This clonotype was sampled from a man aged 18-30 years in good health and CMV-seronegative. Sequencing was performed on PBMCs. The CDR3 is CASTDRYNEQFF. The CDR3 DNA is TGTGCCAGCACCGACAGATACAATGAGCAGTTCTTC.